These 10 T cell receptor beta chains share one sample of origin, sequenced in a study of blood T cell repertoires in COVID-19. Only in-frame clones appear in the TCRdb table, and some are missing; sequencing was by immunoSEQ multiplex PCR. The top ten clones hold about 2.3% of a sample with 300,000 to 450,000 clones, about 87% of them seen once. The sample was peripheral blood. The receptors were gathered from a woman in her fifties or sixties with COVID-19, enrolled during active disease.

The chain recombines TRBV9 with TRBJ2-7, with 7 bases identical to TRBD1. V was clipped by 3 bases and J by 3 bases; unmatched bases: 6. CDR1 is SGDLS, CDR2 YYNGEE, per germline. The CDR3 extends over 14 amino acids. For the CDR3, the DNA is TGTGCCAGCAGCGCCCGGGACAGTGGCTACGAGCAGTACTTC. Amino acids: CASSARDSGYEQYF.

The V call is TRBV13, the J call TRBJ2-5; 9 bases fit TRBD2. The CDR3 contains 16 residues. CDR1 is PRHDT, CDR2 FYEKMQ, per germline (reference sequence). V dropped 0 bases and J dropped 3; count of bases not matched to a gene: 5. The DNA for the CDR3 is TGTGCCAGCAGCTTAGGCGGAAGACTAGCGGAAGAGACCCAGTACTTC. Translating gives CASSLGGRLAEETQYF.

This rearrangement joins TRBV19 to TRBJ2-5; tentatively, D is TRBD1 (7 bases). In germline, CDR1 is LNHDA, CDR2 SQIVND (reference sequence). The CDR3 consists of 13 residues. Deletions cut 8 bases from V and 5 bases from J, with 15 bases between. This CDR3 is CASRWRGQETQYF. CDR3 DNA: TGTGCCAGTCGATGGAGGGGGCAGGAGACCCAGTACTTC.

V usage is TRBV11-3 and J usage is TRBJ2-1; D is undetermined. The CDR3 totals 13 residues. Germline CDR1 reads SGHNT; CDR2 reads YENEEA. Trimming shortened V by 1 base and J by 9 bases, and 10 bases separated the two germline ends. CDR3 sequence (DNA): TGTGCCAGCAGCTTAGGTCATGGGCGTGAGCAGTTCTTC. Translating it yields CASSLGHGREQFF.

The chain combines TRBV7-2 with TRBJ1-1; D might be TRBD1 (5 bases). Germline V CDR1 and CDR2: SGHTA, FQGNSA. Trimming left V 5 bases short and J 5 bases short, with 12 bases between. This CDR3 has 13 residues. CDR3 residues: CASSPGGWTEAFF. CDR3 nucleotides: TGTGCCAGCAGCCCGGGGGGATGGACTGAAGCTTTCTTT.

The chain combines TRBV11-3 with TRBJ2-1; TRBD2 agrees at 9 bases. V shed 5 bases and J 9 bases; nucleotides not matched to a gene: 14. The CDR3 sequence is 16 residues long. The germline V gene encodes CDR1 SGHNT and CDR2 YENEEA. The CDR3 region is CASSPSGRGGPGEQFF. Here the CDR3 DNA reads TGTGCCAGCAGCCCCTCGGGGCGGGGGGGTCCCGGTGAGCAGTTCTTC. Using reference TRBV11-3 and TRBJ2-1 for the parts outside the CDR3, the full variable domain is EAGVVQSPRYKIIEKKQPVAFWCNPISGHNTLYWYLQNLGQGPELLIRYENEEAVDDSQLPKDRFSAERLKGVDSTLKIQPAELGDSAVYLCASSPSGRGGPGEQFFGPGTRLTVL.

The CDR3 sequence is CASSQDDYGYTF. CDR3 in DNA: TGTGCCAGCAGCCAAGACGACTATGGCTACACCTTC. The chain couples TRBV4-2 to TRBJ1-2, with D unresolved. The CDR3 is 12 amino acids. Trimming removed 0 bases from V and 3 bases from J, with 2 bases in between. From germline, CDR1 is LGHNA and CDR2 YNFKEQ.

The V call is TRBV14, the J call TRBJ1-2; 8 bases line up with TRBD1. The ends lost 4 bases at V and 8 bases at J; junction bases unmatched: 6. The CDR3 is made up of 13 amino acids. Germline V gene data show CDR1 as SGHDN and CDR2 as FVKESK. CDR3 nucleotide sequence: TGTGCCAGCAGCCTACAGGGGGACGGGGGCTACACCTTC. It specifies CASSLQGDGGYTF.

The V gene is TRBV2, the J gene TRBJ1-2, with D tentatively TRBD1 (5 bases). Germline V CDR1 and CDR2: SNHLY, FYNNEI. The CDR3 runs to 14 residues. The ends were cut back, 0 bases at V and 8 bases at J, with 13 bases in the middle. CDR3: CASSEALQGKGYTF. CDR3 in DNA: TGTGCCAGCAGTGAAGCGCTCCAGGGAAAAGGCTACACCTTC.

CDR3 in amino acids: CASSRGANQPQHF. The CDR3 coding sequence is TGTGCCAGCAGCCGGGGGGCCAATCAGCCCCAGCATTTT. The chain links TRBV7-2 to TRBJ1-5; possibly TRBD1 for D (6 bases). Trimming cost V 5 bases and J 3 bases, with 8 bases left between them. The CDR3 has 13 residues. Germline V lookup: CDR1 SGHTA, CDR2 FQGNSA. The whole variable domain, filled in from reference TRBV7-2 and TRBJ1-5, reads GAGVSQSPSNKVTEKGKDVELRCDPISGHTALYWYRQSLGQGLEFLIYFQGNSAPDKSGLPSDRFSAERTGGSVSTLTIQRTQQEDSAVYLCASSRGANQPQHFGDGTRLSIL.